A single sample is the source of the 24 T cell receptor beta chains below, sequenced in a study of cytomegalovirus exposure and HLA in healthy donors. The study ran its PCR with 60 Vbeta and 13 Jbeta primers. Assay: immunoSEQ multiplex PCR; the TCRdb copy retains only in-frame clones and omits some. The profile shows about 160,000 clones, 82% of them singletons. Sequenced material: PBMCs. These receptor sequences come from a girl aged 10 to 17 in good health and CMV-seropositive.

V gene TRBV7-2 combines with J gene TRBJ1-5; D possibly corresponds to TRBD1 (5 bases). Germline V gives CDR1 SGHTA, CDR2 FQGNSA. The CDR3 is made up of 15 amino acids. V lost 6 bases and J lost 2, with 14 bases in between. The DNA for the CDR3 is TGTGCCAGCAGTGTGATGGGGCCTGGCAATCAGCCCCAGCATTTT. Translating gives CASSVMGPGNQPQHF.

The V call is TRBV19, the J call TRBJ2-1; D perhaps matches TRBD2 (5 bases). CDR1 is LNHDA, CDR2 SQIVND, per germline (reference sequence). The CDR3 loop spans 13 amino acids. Trimming took 2 bases from V and 10 from J, leaving 12 bases between them. The CDR3 bases are TGTGCCAGTAGTATACCCCTTTCTAGCGAGCAGTTCTTC. This translates into CASSIPLSSEQFF.

The rearrangement uses TRBV27 and TRBJ2-5, with 8 bases identical to TRBD1. Germline CDR1 and CDR2: MNHEY and SMNVEV (reference sequence). After removal of 2 bases from V and 1 base from J, the junction contained 12 bases not matched to a gene. The CDR3 runs 18 residues. The CDR3 nucleotides read TGTGCCAGCAGTTTAAATAGACCGGACAGGGCCTTCCAAGAGACCCAGTACTTC. This sequence encodes CASSLNRPDRAFQETQYF.

This rearrangement joins TRBV10-3 to TRBJ1-2, with D hard to call. Germline CDR1 reads ENHRY; CDR2 reads SYGVKD. Trimming removed 0 bases at V and 3 bases at J, with 17 bases between. CDR3 length: 17 residues. The CDR3 reads CAISESTGRPGDYGYTF. Written as DNA, the CDR3 is TGTGCCATCAGTGAGTCGACCGGGCGACCGGGAGACTATGGCTACACCTTC.

There are a few counts of this clone. The chain employs TRBV4-2 and TRBJ2-3; 14 bases align to TRBD2. V lost 3 bases, J lost 3 bases, and 5 bases stayed unmatched. CDR3 length: 17 amino acids. Germline values: CDR1 LGHNA, CDR2 YNFKEQ. This CDR3 is CASSQMTSGGGTDTQYF. In DNA form, the CDR3 reads TGTGCCAGCAGCCAGATGACTAGCGGGGGGGGGACAGATACGCAGTATTTT.

The chain couples TRBV29-1 to TRBJ1-2; 8 nucleotides line up with TRBD1. The CDR3 spans 14 residues. V shed 6 bases, J shed 4 bases, and the junction held 10 bases outside the gene matches. Per the germline V gene, CDR1 is SQVTM and CDR2 is ANQGSEA. CDR3 in DNA: TGCAGCGTGCTAACCGGGACAGGCGCCTATGGCTACACCTTC. Amino acids: CSVLTGTGAYGYTF.

CDR3 in DNA: TGTGCCAGTAGTAGAGATCCCGGGACAGGATTCTATGGCTACACCTTC. Amino acids: CASSRDPGTGFYGYTF. The rearrangement joins TRBV19 to TRBJ1-2; the match to TRBD1 covers 8 bases. The germline CDR1 and CDR2 sequences are LNHDA and SQIVND (reference sequence). V shed 4 bases and J 4 bases; nucleotides not matched to a gene: 11. CDR3 size: 16 residues.

The rearrangement uses TRBV7-3 and TRBJ2-5; D perhaps matches TRBD1 (5 bases). CDR1 SGHTA and CDR2 FQGTGA come from the germline V gene. The CDR3 is 14 amino acids. V was clipped by 1 base and J by 5 bases, with 11 bases between them. In nucleotides, the CDR3 is TGTGCCAGCAGCTTAAGCCAGGGTGGGGAGACCCAGTACTTC. Protein: CASSLSQGGETQYF.

V is TRBV7-9 and J is TRBJ2-1, with D tentatively TRBD2 (5 bases). V was pared by 5 bases and J by 0 bases, with 14 bases between. CDR1 SEHNR and CDR2 FQNEAQ come from the germline V gene (reference sequence). This CDR3 has 16 amino acids. Here the CDR3 DNA reads TGTGCCAGCAGCGCCTCCCCGGCGGGCTCCTACAATGAGCAGTTCTTC. This gives the protein CASSASPAGSYNEQFF.

DNA of the CDR3: TGTGCCAGCAGTGATCGAGTTGGTGGCTACACCTTC. Its translation is CASSDRVGGYTF. V is TRBV6-4 and J is TRBJ1-2; D ambiguous. The CDR3 consists of 12 residues. V was pared by 3 bases and J by 7 bases, with 9 bases between. Germline-derived CDR1 and CDR2 are MRHNA and SNTAGT.

The V call is TRBV18, the J call TRBJ1-1, with a tentative D call TRBD1 (5 bases). This CDR3 spans 14 amino acids. The V and J ends lost 4 bases and 2 bases respectively, with 11 bases between them. The V gene's germline CDR1 is KGHSH and CDR2 LQKENI. CDR3 loop: CASSLIDRNTEAFF. CDR3 in DNA: TGTGCCAGCTCACTGATCGACAGAAACACTGAAGCTTTCTTT.

The gene calls are TRBV6-4 and TRBJ2-6; no clear D gene. This CDR3 comprises 16 residues. The ends were cut back, 0 bases at V and 1 base at J, with 7 bases in the middle. The germline CDR1 and CDR2 sequences are MRHNA and SNTAGT. This chain's CDR3 is CASSDSSNSGANVLTF. The CDR3 nucleotides are TGTGCCAGCAGTGACTCTAGCAATTCTGGGGCCAACGTCCTGACTTTC.

The CDR3 reads CASSLRGYEQYF. For the CDR3, the DNA is TGTGCCAGCAGCTTAAGGGGGTACGAGCAGTACTTC. V usage is TRBV11-2 and J usage is TRBJ2-7; a weak D match, TRBD1 (6 bases). V lost 2 bases to trimming and J lost 4 bases, with 6 bases between them. CDR3 size: 12 residues. CDR1 SGHAT and CDR2 FQNNGV come from the germline V gene. The full variable domain, with the rest looked up from reference TRBV11-2 and TRBJ2-7, is EAGVAQSPRYKIIEKRQSVAFWCNPISGHATLYWYQQILGQGPKLLIQFQNNGVVDDSQLPKDRFSAERLKGVDSTLKIQPAKLEDSAVYLCASSLRGYEQYFGPGTRLTVT.

V gene TRBV28 combines with J gene TRBJ1-4; TRBD1 aligns across 9 bases. The germline V gene has CDR1 MDHEN and CDR2 SYDVKM. The CDR3 spans 16 residues. V lost 3 bases to trimming and J lost 8 bases; unmatched junction nucleotides: 10. The DNA for the CDR3 is TGTGCCAGCAGTTTGGCTGGGACAGGGATCGGAGAAAAACTGTTTTTT. Amino acids: CASSLAGTGIGEKLFF. The complete variable domain, with remaining parts taken from reference TRBV28 and TRBJ1-4, reads DVKVTQSSRYLVKRTGEKVFLECVQDMDHENMFWYRQDPGLGLRLIYFSYDVKMKEKGDIPEGYSVSREKKERFSLILESASTNQTSMYLCASSLAGTGIGEKLFFGSGTQLSVL.

The chain joins TRBV2 to TRBJ2-1; D gene unclear. The CDR3 length is 13 residues. V lost 5 bases and J lost 9, with 14 bases in between. Germline V lookup: CDR1 SNHLY, CDR2 FYNNEI. The CDR3 here is CASSPPSRGEQFF. The CDR3 coding sequence is TGTGCCAGCAGTCCCCCTTCCCGCGGTGAGCAGTTCTTC.

This chain uses TRBV28 with TRBJ2-3, with a tentative D call TRBD1 (6 bases). Germline values: CDR1 MDHEN, CDR2 SYDVKM. Trimming took off 3 bases at V and 5 bases at J, with 18 bases between the two ends. The CDR3 covers 16 residues. CDR3 loop: CASSFLPGQKEDTQYF. CDR3 DNA sequence: TGTGCCAGCAGTTTCCTCCCGGGACAAAAAGAAGATACGCAGTATTTT.

The V and J genes are TRBV7-9 and TRBJ1-1; D remains ambiguous. The germline V and J ends were trimmed by 0 bases and 3 bases, with 5 bases remaining between them. In germline, CDR1 is SEHNR, CDR2 FQNEAQ (reference sequence). CDR3 size: 13 residues. The CDR3 coding sequence is TGTGCCAGCAGCTTAGCGGAGGACACTGAAGCTTTCTTT. Translation gives CASSLAEDTEAFF.

The gene calls are TRBV27 and TRBJ1-1; 7 bases match TRBD1. V lost 5 bases, J lost 3 bases, and 3 bases stayed unmatched. Looked up from germline, CDR1 is MNHEY and CDR2 is SMNVEV (reference sequence). The CDR3 runs 13 residues. The CDR3 is CASSPGGDTEAFF. DNA for the CDR3: TGTGCCAGCAGTCCAGGGGGTGACACTGAAGCTTTCTTT.

The genes are TRBV2 and TRBJ2-3; TRBD2 matches at 7 bases. V shed 6 bases, J shed 2 bases, and the junction held 14 bases outside the gene matches. This CDR3 contains 17 residues. The germline CDR1 and CDR2 sequences are SNHLY and FYNNEI. The CDR3 DNA sequence: TGTGCCAGCAGCAGGGAGATCCTAAGCGGGGACACAGATACGCAGTATTTT. Translating gives CASSREILSGDTDTQYF.

The chain employs TRBV9 and TRBJ2-7; TRBD1 matches 9 bases. After removal of 1 base from V and 3 bases from J, the junction contained 8 bases not matched to a gene. CDR1 SGDLS and CDR2 YYNGEE come from the germline V gene. The CDR3 loop spans 16 amino acids. The CDR3 DNA reads TGTGCCAGCAGCGTAACAGGGGGCGCGGGCCTCTACGAGCAGTACTTC. Translation gives CASSVTGGAGLYEQYF.

The V call is TRBV19, the J call TRBJ2-5; D is undetermined. CDR1 is LNHDA, CDR2 SQIVND, per germline (reference sequence). The CDR3 consists of 13 residues. Trimming took off 3 bases at V and 1 base at J, with 6 bases between the two ends. CDR3 sequence: CASSIRLQETQYF. In DNA, the CDR3 is TGTGCCAGTAGTATTCGACTCCAAGAGACCCAGTACTTC.

This chain links TRBV27 with TRBJ2-1; D remains ambiguous. The germline V gene has CDR1 MNHEY and CDR2 SMNVEV (reference sequence). V dropped 7 bases and J dropped 4 bases, with 20 bases sitting between them. There are 16 residues in the CDR3. CDR3 loop: CASTPLVNGLYNEQFF. CDR3 nucleotides: TGTGCCAGCACCCCCCTGGTTAACGGTTTATACAATGAGCAGTTCTTC.

A few counts support this clone. V usage is TRBV15 and J usage is TRBJ1-5, with D perhaps TRBD1 (6 bases). The ends were cut back, 1 base at V and 5 bases at J, with 9 bases in the middle. The germline gives CDR1 LNHNV, CDR2 YYDKDF (reference sequence). The CDR3 spans 14 residues. The CDR3 nucleotides read TGTGCCACCAGCAGAGGGGACACTTATCAGCCCCAGCATTTT. Translation: CATSRGDTYQPQHF.

The chain uses TRBV11-2 and TRBJ2-1, with TRBD2 matching over 9 bases. In germline, CDR1 is SGHAT, CDR2 FQNNGV. V dropped 3 bases and J dropped 9; count of bases not matched to a gene: 9. CDR3 length: 15 amino acids. Written as DNA, the CDR3 is TGTGCCAGCAGCTTCCGAAGCGGGGGGACGGTTGAGCAGTTCTTC. Its protein product is CASSFRSGGTVEQFF.